The 19 T cell receptor beta chains presented below share a single source sample, sequenced in a study of shared clonotypes between healthy human individuals. The naive CD8 population came from CD45RO-negative cells selected for CCR7, without terminally differentiated effector memory CD45RA+ cells. Repertoires were generated with immunoSEQ multiplex PCR, while TCRdb's copy carries only in-frame clones and drops some. The sample has millions of clones; 85% to 95% are singletons. Specimen: naive CD8+ T cells sorted from blood. The source is a man aged 18-30 years in good health.

The chain combines TRBV6-5 with TRBJ1-2, with 8 bases aligning to TRBD1. Germline V gene data show CDR1 as MNHEY and CDR2 as SVGAGI. The length of the CDR3 is 14 residues. The J segment lost 2 bases and the V segment lost 2 bases, leaving 1 base of the junction unmatched. The DNA of the CDR3 is TGTGCCAGCAGTTACCAGGGGGCGAACTATGGCTACACCTTC. Translating gives CASSYQGANYGYTF.

This chain links TRBV27 with TRBJ1-2, with 9 nucleotides matching TRBD1. Germline CDR1 and CDR2: MNHEY and SMNVEV (reference sequence). This CDR3 region has 14 residues. The trim removed 5 bases at V and 5 bases at J, leaving 6 bases unmatched. The CDR3 DNA follows: TGTGCCAGCAGTGAGACAGGGGGAAGGTATGGCTACACCTTC. Protein sequence: CASSETGGRYGYTF.

The J gene is TRBJ2-7, the V gene TRBV5-4, with a tentative D call TRBD2 (5 bases). Trimming took 3 bases from V and 3 from J, leaving 13 bases between them. Germline V CDR1 and CDR2: SGHNT, YYREEE (reference sequence). This CDR3 has 14 residues. CDR3 amino acids: CASSSPDGNYEQYF. CDR3 in DNA: TGTGCCAGCAGCTCCCCCGACGGGAACTACGAGCAGTACTTC. The full variable domain, rest sourced from reference TRBV5-4 and TRBJ2-7, is ETGVTQSPTHLIKTRGQQVTLRCSSQSGHNTVSWYQQALGQGPQFIFQYYREEENGRGNFPPRFSGLQFPNYSSELNVNALELDDSALYLCASSSPDGNYEQYFGPGTRLTVT.

The chain links TRBV21-1 to TRBJ1-1. TRBV21-1 is shown as a pseudogene. The CDR3 runs 12 residues. The CDR3 DNA reads TGTGCCAGCCTGGAGGGTGTCACTGAAGCTTTCTTT. Translation gives CASLEGVTEAFF.

About this clone itself: In the same sample, other DNA sequences code for this CDR3. The chain employs TRBV4-3 and TRBJ2-1; D call uncertain. The CDR3 extends over 13 amino acids. Trimming removed 0 bases from V and 4 bases from J, with 4 bases in between. Germline loops: CDR1 LGHNA, CDR2 YSLEER. CDR3 bases: TGCGCCAGCAGCCAAGACCTTTACAATGAGCAGTTCTTC. This gives the protein CASSQDLYNEQFF.

The rearrangement joins TRBV28 to TRBJ2-7, with 13 bases matching TRBD2. This CDR3 is 18 amino acids long. Germline lookup yields CDR1 MDHEN and CDR2 SYDVKM. V trimming: 4 bases; J trimming: 0 bases; junction bases outside the gene matches: 9. The CDR3 reads CASSSGTSGDRSSYEQYF. CDR3 nucleotides: TGTGCCAGCAGTTCCGGGACTAGCGGGGACAGGAGCTCCTACGAGCAGTACTTC.

The V call is TRBV5-4, the J call TRBJ1-2; D is uncertain. There are 15 residues in the CDR3. V was cut by 2 bases and J by 1 base, with 12 bases left in between. Germline CDR1 and CDR2: SGHNT and YYREEE (reference sequence). The CDR3 loop reads CASSLSGSGNYGYTF. CDR3 DNA: TGTGCCAGCAGCTTATCGGGGTCCGGTAACTATGGCTACACCTTC. Using reference TRBV5-4 and TRBJ1-2 for the parts outside the CDR3, the full variable domain is ETGVTQSPTHLIKTRGQQVTLRCSSQSGHNTVSWYQQALGQGPQFIFQYYREEENGRGNFPPRFSGLQFPNYSSELNVNALELDDSALYLCASSLSGSGNYGYTFGSGTRLTVV.

The chain has TRBV19 and TRBJ2-7; TRBD2 matches at 9 bases. CDR1 is LNHDA and CDR2 is SQIVND in the germline V gene (reference sequence). The CDR3 spans 15 residues. J was trimmed by 7 bases and V by 1 base; bases with no gene match: 8. The DNA for the CDR3 is TGTGCCAGTAGTATAGTAGCTAGCGGGACCGGAGAGCAGTACTTC. It encodes CASSIVASGTGEQYF.

This clone was picked up one time. The V and J genes are TRBV7-2 and TRBJ2-7, with D uncertain. V shed 4 bases and J shed 1 base, with 11 bases lying between them. Germline V gene lookup returns CDR1 SGHTA and CDR2 FQGNSA. The CDR3 is 14 residues long. The CDR3 region is CASSSRIYSYEQYF. CDR3 sequence (DNA): TGTGCCAGCAGCTCGCGGATTTATTCCTACGAGCAGTACTTC.

This CDR3 reads CASSIAGLDEQFF. The CDR3 region has the DNA TGTGCCAGTAGTATCGCAGGGCTGGATGAGCAGTTCTTC. The V call is TRBV19, the J call TRBJ2-1; a weak D match, TRBD1 (5 bases). V was shortened by 3 bases and J by 8 bases, with 11 bases between the two germline ends. The CDR3 runs 13 residues. Germline CDR1 LNHDA, CDR2 SQIVND (reference sequence).

The J gene is TRBJ2-7, the V gene TRBV5-8; maybe TRBD1 (6 bases). This CDR3 comprises 13 residues. The V end lost 2 bases, the J end lost 3 bases, and 9 bases lay between the germline ends. The V gene's germline CDR1 is SGHTS and CDR2 YDEGEE. The CDR3 sequence: CASSFTGIYEQYF. CDR3 DNA sequence: TGTGCCAGCAGCTTCACAGGGATCTACGAGCAGTACTTC.

V usage is TRBV27 and J usage is TRBJ1-6; D perhaps matches TRBD1 (5 bases). Per the germline V gene, CDR1 is MNHEY and CDR2 is SMNVEV (reference sequence). The CDR3 totals 15 residues. Trimming removed 4 bases at V and 2 bases at J, with 9 bases between. The CDR3 loop is CASSWGLTYNSPLHF. The CDR3 DNA is TGTGCCAGCAGTTGGGGGTTGACCTATAATTCACCCCTCCACTTT.

V usage is TRBV5-6 and J usage is TRBJ2-6; D is uncertain. Trimming stripped 1 base from V and 4 bases from J, with 9 bases between. CDR3 length: 15 residues. Germline loops: CDR1 SGHDT, CDR2 YYEEEE. CDR3 region: CASSLWETGANVLTF. The DNA for the CDR3 is TGTGCCAGCAGCTTGTGGGAAACCGGGGCCAACGTCCTGACTTTC.

The genes are TRBV27 and TRBJ2-4; 9 nucleotides align to TRBD1. CDR3 length: 15 residues. Germline lookup yields CDR1 MNHEY and CDR2 SMNVEV (reference sequence). The ends lost 3 bases at V and 6 bases at J; junction bases unmatched: 6. CDR3 loop: CASSLTWTGVNIQYF. CDR3 nucleotides: TGTGCCAGCAGTTTGACATGGACAGGGGTAAACATTCAGTACTTC.

This clone appeared a few times. This chain links TRBV28 with TRBJ1-6, with 9 bases that match TRBD1. The CDR3 is 15 amino acids. Unmatched junction bases numbered 3, after V lost 7 bases and J lost 2 bases. Germline V gene lookup returns CDR1 MDHEN and CDR2 SYDVKM. This chain's CDR3 is CASKQGAPYNSPLHF. In nucleotides, the CDR3 is TGTGCCAGCAAACAGGGGGCCCCCTATAATTCACCCCTCCACTTT.

The chain recombines TRBV7-2 with TRBJ2-6; the D is unclear. The germline CDR1 and CDR2 sequences are SGHTA and FQGNSA. Trimming shortened V by 1 base and J by 4 bases, and 8 bases separated the two germline ends. CDR3 length: 15 residues. The CDR3 here is CASSLELWGANVLTF. In DNA, the CDR3 is TGTGCCAGCAGCTTAGAACTTTGGGGGGCCAACGTCCTGACTTTC.

This chain uses TRBV27 with TRBJ2-7, with 8 bases fitting TRBD1. This CDR3 spans 15 amino acids. Germline CDR1 reads MNHEY; CDR2 reads SMNVEV (reference sequence). V lost 2 bases and J lost 2; bases outside the gene matches: 5. The DNA for the CDR3 is TGTGCCAGCAGTTTAGGCAGGGGGCACCCCTACGAGCAGTACTTC. It encodes CASSLGRGHPYEQYF.

CDR3: CASRGGFPGWNEQFF. DNA of the CDR3: TGTGCCAGCAGAGGAGGCTTTCCGGGATGGAACGAGCAGTTCTTC. V is TRBV2 and J is TRBJ2-1, with D tentatively TRBD2 (5 bases). Germline CDR1 SNHLY, CDR2 FYNNEI. The V end was cut by 6 bases, the J end by 10 bases, with 22 bases between. The CDR3 totals 15 residues.

This chain links TRBV5-6 with TRBJ1-2, with TRBD1 identical over 8 bases. There are 14 residues in the CDR3. Germline lookup yields CDR1 SGHDT and CDR2 YYEEEE. With 0 bases clipped from V and 8 bases from J, the junction kept 6 bases outside the gene matches. CDR3: CASSLAPGGEGYTF. In DNA, the CDR3 is TGTGCCAGCAGCTTGGCTCCAGGGGGCGAGGGCTACACCTTC.